This paragraph reports one T cell receptor (beta chain). Its antigen specificity is not known. It has no much larger one-base neighbor in the sample; base qualities were not kept. Other DNA sequences in the sample encode the same CDR3. The donors were healthy, HIV-negative adults who had no recently reported acute infections or vaccinations. Only Caucasian adults living in Nashville, Tennessee, USA were represented among the donors. CD4+ T cells were enriched through magnetic negative selection, after which naive cells were positively selected on CD45RA and the remaining negative fraction served as the memory subset. After blood collection by leukapheresis, PBMCs were isolated using Ficoll-Histopaque density gradient centrifugation and then cryopreserved in the vapor phase of liquid nitrogen. Analytical flow cytometry was used to check the purity and quantity of each magnetically sorted T cell population. From each sorted fraction, genomic DNA was isolated and quantified by UV absorbance on a Nanodrop 2000c.

From its cysteine to its phenylalanine, the CDR3 spans 13 amino acids. This entry keeps only the CDR3 DNA: 39 bases, framed from base 1. Taken from the germline V gene (reference sequence), the CDR1 and CDR2 loops are MNHNY and SVGAGI. Cut back by 0 bases and 6 bases, the V and J ends lie 8 bases apart. The data stem from a study of shared clonotypes between healthy human individuals (dated by TCRdb to the early 2020s). Regarding the research as a whole: Three men and two women, aged 18 to 49 years, made up the cohort. To increase sequencing depth and limit assay-specific biases, different laboratories used diverse techniques to prepare libraries and sequence TCR repertoires. For each donor, CD4 naive and CD4 memory were each given three plates, CD8 naive was given two plates, and CD8 memory was given one plate. Leukapheresis yielded between about 0.9 and 9 billion PBMCs per donor. Blood TCR repertoires of a handful of healthy adults were deeply sequenced to estimate repertoire size and the extent of clonotype sharing between individuals.

Results and caveats for the whole study, not just this receptor: Estimated clonotype richness was generally larger for naive than for memory subsets. Across several donors, roughly 5% of naive CD4, around 3.3% of naive CD8, 2% to 2.5% of memory CD4, and over 0.35% of memory CD8 clonotypes were shared. Sampling was limited to blood, and TCR repertoires in tissue likely differ from TCR repertoires in blood. Pairwise subsampling indicated that sequencing depth was expected to affect the degree of clonotype sharing among donors. Compared with non-shared clonotypes, clonotypes shared by all four sorted-subset donors had higher generation probabilities. Incomplete sequencing was indicated by rarefaction of sorted-subset datasets, despite the large sequencing depth. Because the study included only a small number of donors, the genetic and exposure-history diversity represented was limited.

Using the deep immunoSEQ assay, multiplex PCR amplified TCR CDR3 regions from genomic DNA. For each cell subset, the extracted genomic DNA was distributed evenly across all wells of several immunoSEQ 96-well plates, and each plate served as one replicate. For sorted subsets, approximately 200 ng of genomic DNA, equivalent to tens of thousands of T cell genomes, went into each replicate PCR. Purified libraries were measured with a Qubit 3.0 fluorometer, size-checked on a Bioanalyzer 2100, and measured again with the KAPA Library Quantification kit. Every immunoSEQ 96-well plate was sequenced on a dedicated single-read 150-cycle Illumina NextSeq 550 flow cell. As for the authors' bioinformatics: The immunoSEQ output contained only junctional sequences without quality scores, so filtering could not match that applied to full-length reads. Sequences were annotated with PyIR, a Python wrapper for IgBLAST v1.9, and V/J genes and CDR3 were assigned using IMGT germline references. Reads with weak V/J assignments (E-value above 1e-6), missing CDR3, stop codons, out-of-frame junctions, or ambiguous translated residues were removed. A V3J clonotype was defined by an identical inferred V gene, J gene, and CDR3 amino acid sequence. Percentage overlap between repertoires was calculated by dividing the number of shared unique clonotypes by the size of the smaller repertoire. RTK rarefaction, the Chao1 estimator, and Recon v2.1 estimates of unobserved clonotypes were used to assess repertoire richness. Generation probabilities for all TCRbeta clonotypes obtained by the gDNA method from a handful of donors were computed using OLGA. Drawn from immuneACCESS, this table holds only the in-frame rearrangements with V and J called that TCRdb kept. Clones are partly lost; checked studies trace under half to an unresolved V gene and leave the rest unexplained. The V and J calls and the clone size are those of that table, but D and trimming were determined from the DNA. This sample gives approximately 2.1 million clones in total; 85% to 95% of them show up just once. Jointly, the top ten make up about 0.37% of the sample.

The chain employs TRBV6-6 and TRBJ1-2, with the identity of the D gene unclear. The sample taken for sequencing was naive CD4+ T cells from PBMCs. The sample's cell subset or site label is to be understood as: CD45RA+ positively selected. The sequence came from a man aged 18 to 29 in good health. Some clones in this sample may be carry-over from other donors' samples. The CDR3 region reads CASSYSGGDGYTF. The DNA sequence is given as TGTGCCAGCAGTTACTCTGGCGGGGATGGCTACACCTTC.